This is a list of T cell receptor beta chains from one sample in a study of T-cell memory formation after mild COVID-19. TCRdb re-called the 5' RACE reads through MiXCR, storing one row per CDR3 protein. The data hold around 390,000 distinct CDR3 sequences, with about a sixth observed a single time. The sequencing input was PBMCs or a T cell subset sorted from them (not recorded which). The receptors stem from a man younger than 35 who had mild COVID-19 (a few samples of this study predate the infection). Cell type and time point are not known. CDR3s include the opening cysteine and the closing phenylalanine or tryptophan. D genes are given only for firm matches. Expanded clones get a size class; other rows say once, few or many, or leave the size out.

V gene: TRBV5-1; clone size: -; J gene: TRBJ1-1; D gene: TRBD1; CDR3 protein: CASSLRTGAAGTEAFF; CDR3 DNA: TGCGCCAGCAGCCTCAGGACAGGGGCGGCGGGCACTGAAGCTTTCTTT
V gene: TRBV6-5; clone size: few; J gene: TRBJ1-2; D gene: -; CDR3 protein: CASSYSKGSLVYGYTF; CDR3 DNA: TGTGCCAGCAGTTACTCGAAGGGCAGTTTGGTTTATGGCTACACCTTC
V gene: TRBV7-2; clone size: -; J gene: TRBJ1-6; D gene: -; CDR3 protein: CASSSRDSHSPLHF; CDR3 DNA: TGTGCCAGCAGCAGCAGGGATTCTCATTCACCCCTCCACTTT
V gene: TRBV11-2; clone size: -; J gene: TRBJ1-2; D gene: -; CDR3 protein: CASSEDRYYGYTF; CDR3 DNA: TGTGCCAGCAGCGAGGACAGATACTATGGCTACACCTTC
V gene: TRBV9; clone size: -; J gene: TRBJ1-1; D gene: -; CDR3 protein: CASSFIAGVNTEAFF; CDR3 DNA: TGTGCCAGCAGCTTCATAGCAGGGGTTAACACTGAAGCTTTCTTT
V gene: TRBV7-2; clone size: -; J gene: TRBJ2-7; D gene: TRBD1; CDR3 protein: CASSGQGALYEQYF; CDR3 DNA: TGTGCCAGCAGCGGACAGGGGGCGTTGTACGAGCAGTACTTC
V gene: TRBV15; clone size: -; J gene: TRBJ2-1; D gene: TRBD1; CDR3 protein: CATSREGTGGSEQFF; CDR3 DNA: TGTGCCACCAGCAGAGAGGGGACAGGGGGAAGTGAGCAGTTCTTC
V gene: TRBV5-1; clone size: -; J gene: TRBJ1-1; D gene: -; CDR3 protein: CASSLGMGMNTEAFF; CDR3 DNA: TGCGCCAGCAGCTTGGGTATGGGCATGAACACTGAAGCTTTCTTT
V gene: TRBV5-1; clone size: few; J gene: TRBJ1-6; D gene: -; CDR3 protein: CASSSAGKENSPLHF; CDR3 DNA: TGCGCCAGCAGTTCAGCCGGGAAGGAGAATTCACCCCTCCACTTT
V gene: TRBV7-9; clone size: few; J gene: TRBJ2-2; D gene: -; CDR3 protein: CASSLTRNTGELFF; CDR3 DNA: TGTGCCAGCAGCTTAACACGAAACACCGGGGAGCTGTTTTTT
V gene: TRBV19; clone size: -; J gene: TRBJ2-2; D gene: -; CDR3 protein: CASNPQGANTGELFF; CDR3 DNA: TGTGCCAGCAACCCACAGGGAGCGAACACCGGGGAGCTGTTTTTT
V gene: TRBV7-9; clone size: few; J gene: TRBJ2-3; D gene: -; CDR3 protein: CARSASGDTQYF; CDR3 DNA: TGTGCCCGATCGGCGTCGGGTGATACGCAGTATTTT
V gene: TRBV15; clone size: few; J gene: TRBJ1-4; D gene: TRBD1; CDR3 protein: CATSRDSSGTGLLFF; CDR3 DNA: TGTGCCACCAGCAGAGATAGCTCCGGGACAGGGTTACTGTTTTTT
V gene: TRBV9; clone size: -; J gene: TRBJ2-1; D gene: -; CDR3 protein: CASSTLLVSNEQFF; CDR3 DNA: TGTGCCAGCAGCACCTTACTAGTTTCCAATGAGCAGTTCTTC
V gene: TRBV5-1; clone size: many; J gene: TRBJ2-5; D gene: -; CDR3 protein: CASSSQGGGETQYF; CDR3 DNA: TGCGCCAGCAGCTCCCAGGGTGGCGGAGAGACCCAGTACTTC
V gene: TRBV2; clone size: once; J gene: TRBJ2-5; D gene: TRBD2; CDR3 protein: CASRRGPGGLSQETQYF; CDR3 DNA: TGTGCCAGCAGAAGAGGTCCGGGGGGGCTCTCCCAAGAGACCCAGTACTTC
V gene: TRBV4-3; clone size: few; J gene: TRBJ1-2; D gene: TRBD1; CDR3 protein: CASSTRTGGPGYTF; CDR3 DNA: TGCGCCAGCAGCACCCGGACAGGCGGACCTGGCTACACCTTC
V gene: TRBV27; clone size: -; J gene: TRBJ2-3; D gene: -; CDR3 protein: CASLAYGVLAGAPTDTQYF; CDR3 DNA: TGTGCCAGCCTCGCCTACGGGGTATTGGCGGGGGCGCCCACAGATACGCAGTATTTT
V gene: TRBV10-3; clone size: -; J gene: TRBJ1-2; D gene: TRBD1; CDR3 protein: CAIDTGQGYGYTF; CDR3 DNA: TGTGCCATCGATACTGGACAGGGCTATGGCTACACCTTC
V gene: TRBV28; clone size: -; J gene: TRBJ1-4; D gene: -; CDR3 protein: CASSSGGAAEKLFF; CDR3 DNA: TGTGCCAGCAGTTCCGGGGGGGCGGCTGAAAAACTGTTTTTT
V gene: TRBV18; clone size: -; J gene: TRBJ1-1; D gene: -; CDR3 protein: CASSPPADTEAFF; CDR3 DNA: TGTGCCAGCTCACCCCCGGCAGACACTGAAGCTTTCTTT
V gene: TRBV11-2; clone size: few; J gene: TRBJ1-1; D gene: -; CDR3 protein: CASSLEFGEAFF; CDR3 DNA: TGTGCCAGCAGCTTAGAGTTCGGAGAAGCTTTCTTT
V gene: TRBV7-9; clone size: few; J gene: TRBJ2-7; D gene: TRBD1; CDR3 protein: CASSSDWDSLTEQYF; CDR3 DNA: TGTGCCAGCAGCTCCGACTGGGACAGCCTTACGGAGCAGTACTTC
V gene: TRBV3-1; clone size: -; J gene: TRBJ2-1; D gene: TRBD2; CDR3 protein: CASSQNGLAGEMNEQFF; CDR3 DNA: TGTGCCAGCAGCCAAAATGGACTAGCGGGGGAGATGAATGAGCAGTTCTTC
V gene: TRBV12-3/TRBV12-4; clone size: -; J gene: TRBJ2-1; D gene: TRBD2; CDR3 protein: CASSWGAGGGNEQFF; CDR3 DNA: TGTGCCAGCAGCTGGGGAGCGGGGGGTGGAAATGAGCAGTTCTTC
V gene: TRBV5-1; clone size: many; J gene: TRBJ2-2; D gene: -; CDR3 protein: CASSLVVQDTGELFF; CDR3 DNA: TGCGCCAGCAGCTTGGTGGTACAAGACACCGGGGAGCTGTTTTTT
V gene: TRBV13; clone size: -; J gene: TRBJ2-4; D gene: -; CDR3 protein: CASSLQHHDGIQYF; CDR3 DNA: TGTGCCAGCAGCTTACAACATCATGATGGGATTCAGTACTTC
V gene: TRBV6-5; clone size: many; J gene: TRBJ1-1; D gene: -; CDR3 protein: CASSSLSEAFF; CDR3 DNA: TGTGCCAGCAGTTCTTTGTCTGAAGCTTTCTTT
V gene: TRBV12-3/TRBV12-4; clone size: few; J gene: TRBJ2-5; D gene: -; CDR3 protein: CASSLMGVGETQYF; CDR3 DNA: TGTGCCAGCAGTTTAATGGGAGTCGGGGAGACCCAGTACTTC
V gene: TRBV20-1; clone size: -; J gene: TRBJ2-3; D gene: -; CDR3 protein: CSANPSFGGLTDTQYF; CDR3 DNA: TGCAGTGCTAACCCTAGCTTTGGGGGGCTCACAGATACGCAGTATTTT
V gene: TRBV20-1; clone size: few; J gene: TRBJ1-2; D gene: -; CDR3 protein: CSARDRKRGAVHGYTF; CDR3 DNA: TGCAGTGCTAGAGATCGAAAAAGGGGGGCAGTACATGGCTACACCTTC
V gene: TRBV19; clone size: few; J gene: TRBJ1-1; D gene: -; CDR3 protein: CASSLGRGRTEAFF; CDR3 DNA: TGTGCCAGTAGTTTGGGTCGGGGCCGCACTGAAGCTTTCTTT
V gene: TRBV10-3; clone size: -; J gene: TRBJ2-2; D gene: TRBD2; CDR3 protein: CAIERGVSTGELFF; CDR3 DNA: TGTGCCATTGAGCGGGGGGTCAGCACCGGGGAGCTGTTTTTT
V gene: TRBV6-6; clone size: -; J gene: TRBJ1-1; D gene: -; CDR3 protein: CASSYREGPDTEAFF; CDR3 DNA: TGTGCCAGCAGTTATAGGGAGGGACCGGACACTGAAGCTTTCTTT
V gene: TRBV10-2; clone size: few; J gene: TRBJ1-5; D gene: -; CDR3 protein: CASSEDSLWPQHF; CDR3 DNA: TGCGCCAGCAGTGAGGACAGCCTATGGCCCCAGCATTTT
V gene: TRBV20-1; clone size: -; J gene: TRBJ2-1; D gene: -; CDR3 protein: CSARGPPLYNEQFF; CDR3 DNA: TGCAGTGCTAGAGGGCCGCCGCTCTACAATGAGCAGTTCTTC
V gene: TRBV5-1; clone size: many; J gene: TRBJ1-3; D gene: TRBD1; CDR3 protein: CASSPQGAGNTIYF; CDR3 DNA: TGCGCCAGCAGCCCACAGGGGGCCGGAAACACCATATATTTT
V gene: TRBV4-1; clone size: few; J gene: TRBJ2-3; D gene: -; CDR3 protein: CASSLLANTDTQYF; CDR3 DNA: TGCGCCAGCAGCCTTCTAGCGAACACAGATACGCAGTATTTT
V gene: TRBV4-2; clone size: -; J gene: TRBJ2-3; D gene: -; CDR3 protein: CASSQDDGQLVLAADTQYF; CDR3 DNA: TGTGCCAGCAGTCAAGATGACGGACAGCTGGTTTTAGCGGCAGATACGCAGTATTTT
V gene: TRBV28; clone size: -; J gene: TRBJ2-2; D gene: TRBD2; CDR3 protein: CASFRLAGGPRELFF; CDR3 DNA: TGTGCCAGCTTTAGACTAGCGGGGGGGCCACGGGAGCTGTTTTTT
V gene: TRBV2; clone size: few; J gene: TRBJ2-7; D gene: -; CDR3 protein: CASSELGRVSYEQYF; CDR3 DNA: TGTGCCAGCAGTGAATTAGGCAGGGTCTCCTACGAGCAGTACTTC
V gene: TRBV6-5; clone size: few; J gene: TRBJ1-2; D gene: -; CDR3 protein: CASAPSGPRWGYTF; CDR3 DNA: TGTGCCAGCGCCCCGAGTGGCCCCAGATGGGGCTACACCTTC
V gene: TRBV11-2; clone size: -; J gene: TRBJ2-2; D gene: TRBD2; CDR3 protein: CASSATTAGGSGELFF; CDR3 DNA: TGTGCCAGCAGCGCGACTACCGCCGGGGGGTCCGGGGAGCTGTTTTTT
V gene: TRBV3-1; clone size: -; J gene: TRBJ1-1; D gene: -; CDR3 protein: CASSQIKEGTEAFF; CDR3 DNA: TGTGCCAGCAGCCAAATAAAGGAAGGCACTGAAGCTTTCTTT
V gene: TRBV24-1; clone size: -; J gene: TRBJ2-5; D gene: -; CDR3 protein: CATSDWGGIQETQYF; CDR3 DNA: TGTGCCACCAGTGATTGGGGCGGGATCCAAGAGACCCAGTACTTC
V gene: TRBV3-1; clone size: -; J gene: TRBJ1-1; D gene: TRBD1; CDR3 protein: CASSPRTGSTEAFF; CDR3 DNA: TGTGCCAGCAGCCCTCGGACAGGGTCCACTGAAGCTTTCTTT
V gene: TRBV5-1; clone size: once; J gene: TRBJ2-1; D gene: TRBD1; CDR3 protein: CAGSLAGGVNNEQFF; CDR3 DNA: TGCGCCGGCAGCTTGGCAGGGGGCGTTAACAATGAGCAGTTCTTC
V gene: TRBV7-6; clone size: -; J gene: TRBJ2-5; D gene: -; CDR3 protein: CASSLDPGLLETQYF; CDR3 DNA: TGTGCCAGCAGCTTAGACCCTGGGTTGTTAGAGACCCAGTACTTC
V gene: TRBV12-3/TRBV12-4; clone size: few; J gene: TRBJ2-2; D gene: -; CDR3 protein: CASSFRVTNTGELFF; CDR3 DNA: TGTGCCAGCAGTTTCCGGGTCACGAACACCGGGGAGCTGTTTTTT
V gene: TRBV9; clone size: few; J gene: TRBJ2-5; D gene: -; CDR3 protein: CASSVGQYQETQYF; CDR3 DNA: TGTGCCAGCAGCGTTGGACAGTATCAAGAGACCCAGTACTTC
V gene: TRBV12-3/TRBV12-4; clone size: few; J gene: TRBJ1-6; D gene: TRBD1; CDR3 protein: CASSRPGTGGSPLHF; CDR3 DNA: TGTGCCAGCAGCCGGCCCGGGACAGGGGGATCACCCCTCCACTTT